This T cell receptor (beta chain) is from a study of T-cell reconstitution after alpha-beta-depleted transplantation in children. Study-level findings and limits: The authors attributed T-cell counts and diversity one year after transplant mostly to newly produced T cells. Several hundred graft clones that had expanded were reportedly the source of alpha-beta T cells about two months after transplant. Some patients showed high day-60 TCRbeta diversity, which derived from surviving recipient T cells and thymic progenitors.

This clonotype was recorded a few times. What it recognizes is unknown. Germline V CDR1 and CDR2: MNHEY, SVGEGT. Trimming cost V 6 bases and J 1 base; bases outside gene matches: 9. There are 16 residues in the CDR3. During its preparation, the TCRbeta library received unique molecular identifiers. MiXCR was run by TCRdb on the PCR reads, yielding one entry per CDR3 protein. This sample has about a million distinct CDR3 sequences, with roughly 29% found just once. Sequenced here: PBMCs, mostly from graft donor cells, sampled 360 days after TCRalphabeta/CD19-depleted stem cell transplant. V is TRBV6-2 or TRBV6-3 and J is TRBJ2-3, with TRBD2 matching 8 bases. This TCR came from a boy in the first two years of life who had a stem cell transplant for SCID, so the T cells may come from the graft donor. CDR3 amino acids: CASRIPGRGGTDTQYF. In DNA, the CDR3 is TGTGCCAGCAGGATACCCGGGAGGGGGGGCACAGATACGCAGTATTTT.